This T cell receptor (beta chain) stems from a study of T cells in Graves' hyperthyroidism and ophthalmopathy. Amplified TCR beta CDR3 regions came from RNA transcripts. HTBI primers were used for first-round RT-PCR of the TCR CDR3. Each CDR3 protein is one row after TCRdb ran MiXCR on the multiplex PCR reads. The profile shows 490,000 or so distinct CDR3 sequences, about 20% of them singletons. Germline V lookup: CDR1 SGHVS, CDR2 FQNEAQ. This CDR3 has 16 residues. Trimming stripped 1 base from V and 3 bases from J, with 15 bases between. This clonotype showed up just a few times. The sequenced sample consisted of blood. The TCR was taken from a man aged 35 to 55 with Graves' ophthalmopathy. V is TRBV7-8 and J is TRBJ1-2; perhaps TRBD1 as D (6 bases). The DNA of the CDR3 is TGTGCCAGCAGCTTAGGAGGGGGAGAAGTCTACTATGGCTACACCTTC. Encoded protein: CASSLGGGEVYYGYTF.